The 16 T cell receptor beta chains reported below all come from one sample, sequenced in a study of blood T cell repertoires in COVID-19. Sequencing was performed with immunoSEQ multiplex PCR; in TCRdb, only in-frame clones are kept and a portion is missing. The repertoire holds 200,000 to 250,000 clones, 75% to 90% seen once, with 5.2% in the top ten. The sequenced material came from peripheral blood. The receptors here all came from a woman aged 70-85 years with COVID-19, enrolled during active disease.

This chain links TRBV3-1 (or the pseudogene TRBV3-2) with TRBJ1-6; D might be TRBD1 (6 bases). From germline, CDR1 is LGHDT and CDR2 YNNKEL (reference sequence). The CDR3 covers 14 residues. V shed 4 bases and J shed 7 bases, with 11 bases lying between them. CDR3 sequence: CASSPIRGNSPLHF. The CDR3 nucleotides are TGTGCCAGCAGCCCTATCAGGGGCAATTCACCCCTCCACTTT.

This rearrangement joins TRBV10-3 to TRBJ2-7; D remains ambiguous. Germline CDR1 and CDR2: ENHRY and SYGVKD. Deletions cut 0 bases from V and 4 bases from J, with 7 bases between. The CDR3 runs 13 residues. DNA of the CDR3: TGTGCCATCAGTGAGTCGTTTAATTACGAGCAGTACTTC. It yields the protein CAISESFNYEQYF.

CDR3 loop: CASSVLGGTNEKLFF. The DNA for the CDR3 is TGTGCCAGCAGCGTACTAGGGGGAACTAATGAAAAACTGTTTTTT. The chain joins TRBV9 to TRBJ1-4; tentatively, D is TRBD1 (6 bases). The germline gives CDR1 SGDLS, CDR2 YYNGEE. The CDR3 is 15 amino acids. Trimming took 1 base from V and 1 from J, leaving 8 bases between them. The complete variable domain, with remaining parts taken from reference TRBV9 and TRBJ1-4, reads DSGVTQTPKHLITATGQRVTLRCSPRSGDLSVYWYQQSLDQGLQFLIQYYNGEERAKGNILERFSAQQFPDLHSELNLSSLELGDSALYFCASSVLGGTNEKLFFGSGTQLSVL.

This chain joins TRBV30 and TRBJ1-2; 7 bases agree with TRBD1. The ends lost 5 bases at V and 5 bases at J; junction bases unmatched: 17. Per the germline V gene, CDR1 is GTSNPN and CDR2 is SVGIG (reference sequence). This CDR3 is built from 16 residues. The CDR3 protein is CAWSFPGQPWRYGYTF. CDR3 nucleotides: TGTGCCTGGTCTTTCCCGGGACAGCCCTGGAGGTATGGCTACACCTTC.

This clone has more than one count but fewer than ten. The CDR3 reads CASSTGISETQYF. The CDR3 DNA reads as TGTGCCAGTTCAACAGGGATTTCGGAGACCCAGTACTTC. The genes are TRBV7-6 and TRBJ2-5; TRBD1 might be the D (6 bases). There are 13 residues in the CDR3. From germline, CDR1 is SGHVS and CDR2 FNYEAQ. Trimming removed 9 bases at V and 5 bases at J, with 16 bases between.

The chain links TRBV7-9 to TRBJ2-1; D call uncertain. CDR1 is SEHNR and CDR2 is FQNEAQ in the germline V gene (reference sequence). V lost 0 bases and J lost 8, with 17 bases in between. This CDR3 region has 16 residues. The CDR3 DNA sequence: TGTGCCAGCAGCTTAGCAAGAGCTCGATTGGGCGATGAGCAGTTCTTC. As protein: CASSLARARLGDEQFF.

The gene calls are TRBV28 and TRBJ1-2; 7 bases line up with TRBD1. Germline CDR1 reads MDHEN; CDR2 reads SYDVKM. Trimming cost V 2 bases and J 6 bases; bases outside gene matches: 9. There are 15 residues in the CDR3. CDR3 amino acids: CASSLNSAGGNGYTF. The CDR3 nucleotides are TGTGCCAGCAGTTTAAACTCCGCAGGGGGAAATGGCTACACCTTC.

This clone was seen once. CDR3 amino acids: CASLRGDPNYGYTF. CDR3 DNA: TGTGCCAGCCTCCGGGGGGACCCAAACTATGGCTACACCTTC. The chain combines TRBV28 with TRBJ1-2; D is perhaps TRBD1 (5 bases). Trimming stripped 8 bases from V and 2 bases from J, with 15 bases between. CDR3 size: 14 residues. Germline lookup yields CDR1 MDHEN and CDR2 SYDVKM.

The rearrangement joins TRBV2 to TRBJ1-5; D gene unclear. CDR1 and CDR2 from the germline V gene are SNHLY and FYNNEI. Trimming took off 5 bases at V and 7 bases at J, with 15 bases between the two ends. The CDR3 spans 14 residues. Here the CDR3 reads CASSFVGGGQPQHF. DNA of the CDR3: TGTGCCAGCAGTTTCGTAGGAGGTGGCCAGCCCCAGCATTTT.

The V and J genes are TRBV29-1 and TRBJ2-7, with 13 nucleotides matching TRBD2. V lost 4 bases and J lost 8; bases outside the gene matches: 11. This CDR3 is 15 amino acids long. Germline CDR1 is SQVTM and CDR2 is ANQGSEA. The CDR3 is CSVAQTSGRLDKQYF. The CDR3 coding sequence is TGCAGCGTTGCCCAGACTAGCGGGAGGCTTGATAAGCAGTACTTC.

The chain employs TRBV28 and TRBJ2-2; tentative D call: TRBD1 (7 bases). The CDR3 loop spans 14 amino acids. Trimming took 8 bases from V and 4 from J, leaving 14 bases between them. CDR1 and CDR2 (germline): MDHEN, SYDVKM. CDR3 amino acids: CASRPGGTTGELFF. CDR3 in DNA: TGTGCCAGCCGACCAGGGGGGACCACCGGGGAGCTGTTTTTT.

The chain couples TRBV5-1 to TRBJ2-5, with D uncertain. With 1 base removed from V and 5 bases from J, the gap between germline ends came to 6 bases. In germline, CDR1 is SGHRS, CDR2 YFSETQ. The CDR3 length is 12 residues. The CDR3 DNA reads TGCGCCAGCAGCTTGAACTTCGAGACCCAGTACTTC. Its protein is CASSLNFETQYF.

This clone was seen just once. The CDR3 nucleotides read TGTGCCAGCAGCGTTAGCGGGAGGGCCCCCGAGACCCAGTACTTC. It translates to CASSVSGRAPETQYF. The chain joins TRBV9 to TRBJ2-5, with TRBD2 matching 11 bases. Germline lookup yields CDR1 SGDLS and CDR2 YYNGEE. After removal of 2 bases from V and 5 bases from J, the junction contained 5 bases not matched to a gene. This CDR3 contains 15 residues.

The chain employs TRBV28 and TRBJ2-3; 11 bases map to TRBD2. CDR3 length: 14 amino acids. Germline V CDR1 and CDR2: MDHEN, SYDVKM. Trimming removed 8 bases from V and 0 bases from J; junction bases left unmatched: 1. CDR3 residues: CASGTSGSTDTQYF. In DNA form, the CDR3 reads TGTGCCAGCGGGACTAGCGGTAGCACAGATACGCAGTATTTT.

This sequence joins TRBV19 and TRBJ2-5; no reliable D call. CDR1 and CDR2 (germline): LNHDA, SQIVND (reference sequence). V was trimmed by 4 bases and J by 0 bases, leaving 6 bases between them. This CDR3 spans 13 amino acids. The CDR3 DNA reads TGTGCCAGTAGTACTAAGTACCAAGAGACCCAGTACTTC. Translation gives CASSTKYQETQYF.

Only one count was recorded for this clone. V gene TRBV5-1 combines with J gene TRBJ2-7, with D unclear. The CDR3 extends over 16 amino acids. The V end lost 6 bases, the J end lost 6 bases, and 25 bases lay between the germline ends. Germline lookup yields CDR1 SGHRS and CDR2 YFSETQ. The CDR3 bases are TGCGCCAGCAAACTGACGGGTGGATTACCCTTCGGCGAGCAGTACTTC. Translated, it gives CASKLTGGLPFGEQYF.